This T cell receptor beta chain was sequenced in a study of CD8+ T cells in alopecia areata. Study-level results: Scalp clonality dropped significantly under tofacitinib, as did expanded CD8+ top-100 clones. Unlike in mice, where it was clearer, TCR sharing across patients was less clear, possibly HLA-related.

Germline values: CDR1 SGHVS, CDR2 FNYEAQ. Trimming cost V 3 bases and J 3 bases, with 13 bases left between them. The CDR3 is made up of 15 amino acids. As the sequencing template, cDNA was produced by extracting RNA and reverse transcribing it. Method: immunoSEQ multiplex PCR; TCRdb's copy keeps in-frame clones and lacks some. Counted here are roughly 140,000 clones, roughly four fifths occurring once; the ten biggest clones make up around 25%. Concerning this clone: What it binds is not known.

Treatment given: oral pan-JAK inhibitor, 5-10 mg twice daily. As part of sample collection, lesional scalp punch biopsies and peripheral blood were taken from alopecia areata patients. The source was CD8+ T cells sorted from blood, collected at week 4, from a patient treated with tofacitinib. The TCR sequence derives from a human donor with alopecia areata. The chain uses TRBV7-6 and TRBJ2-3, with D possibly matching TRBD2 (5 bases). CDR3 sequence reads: CASSLRVSGTDTQYF. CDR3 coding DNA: TGTGCCAGCAGCTTGAGGGTGTCGGGGACAGATACGCAGTATTTT.